Listed below are T cell receptor beta chains from one sample, sequenced in a study of shared clonotypes between healthy human individuals. Generated by immunoSEQ multiplex PCR, the TCRdb table keeps only in-frame clones and is missing some. The data hold just over 2,000,000 clones, with about 95% observed a single time. The sequenced material came from naive CD8+ T cells sorted from blood. These receptors came from a man aged 18 to 29 in good health. The CDR3 runs from the conserved cysteine through the conserved F or W. A D gene is named only where the DNA matches it firmly. Clone size is not always given. Where it is, it says once, few, many or a class for expanded clones.

CAISEGGSYRTTGELFF | TGTGCCATCAGTGAAGGGGGGTCGTACCGTACCACCGGGGAGCTGTTTTTT | . | . | TRBJ2-2 | 17 | TRBV10-3
CASSPQGEAFF | TGTGCCAGCTCACCGCAGGGTGAAGCTTTCTTT | . | . | TRBJ1-1 | 11 | TRBV18
CASSQDGQGLSNYGYTF | TGCGCCAGCAGCCAGGACGGACAGGGCCTATCTAACTATGGCTACACCTTC | TRBD1 | once | TRBJ1-2 | 17 | TRBV5-1
CASSFGSSTDTQYF | TGTGCCAGCAGCTTTGGGTCTAGCACAGATACGCAGTATTTT | . | . | TRBJ2-3 | 14 | TRBV5-6
CASSLSGQGPVRGSPLHF | TGTGCCAGCAGTTTATCAGGACAGGGTCCCGTTCGAGGGTCACCCCTCCACTTT | TRBD1 | . | TRBJ1-6 | 18 | TRBV28
CASSVGGGVYEQYF | TGTGCCAGCAGCGTAGGTGGCGGGGTGTACGAGCAGTACTTC | . | . | TRBJ2-7 | 14 | TRBV9
CASSFQAPRGEAFF | TGTGCCAGCAGCTTTCAGGCGCCGAGGGGTGAAGCTTTCTTT | . | once | TRBJ1-1 | 14 | TRBV7-9
CASSLGPILYEQYF | TGTGCCAGCAGCTTAGGACCAATTCTATACGAGCAGTACTTC | . | . | TRBJ2-7 | 14 | TRBV5-6
CASSPSVHYEQYF | TGTGCCAGCAGCCCCTCAGTCCACTACGAGCAGTACTTC | . | once | TRBJ2-7 | 13 | TRBV27
CASSRTGTSIVGELFF | TGCGCCAGCAGCCGGACCGGGACTAGTATCGTCGGGGAGCTGTTTTTT | TRBD2 | once | TRBJ2-2 | 16 | TRBV4-1
CASSEGSSYEQYF | TGTGCCAGCAGCGAGGGCAGCTCCTACGAGCAGTACTTC | . | . | TRBJ2-7 | 13 | TRBV9
CASSDDGGRASEQFF | TGCGCCAGCAGTGATGACGGCGGGAGGGCCTCTGAGCAGTTCTTC | TRBD2 | . | TRBJ2-1 | 15 | TRBV10-1
CASSQAGHDEQYF | TGCGCCAGCAGCCAAGCAGGACACGACGAGCAGTACTTC | . | . | TRBJ2-7 | 13 | TRBV4-1
CASSWAGGFSEAFF | TGCGCCAGCAGCTGGGCGGGGGGCTTTAGTGAAGCTTTCTTT | . | . | TRBJ1-1 | 14 | TRBV5-1
CASSSGPNTGELFF | TGTGCCAGCAGCTCCGGGCCCAACACCGGGGAGCTGTTTTTT | . | . | TRBJ2-2 | 14 | TRBV5-4
CASSDTGAEGYNEQFF | TGTGCCAGCAGTGATACAGGGGCCGAGGGATACAATGAGCAGTTCTTC | TRBD1 | . | TRBJ2-1 | 16 | TRBV7-9
CASSSRDGGSLGDTQYF | TGTGCCAGCAGCTCACGGGACGGAGGCTCCCTTGGGGATACGCAGTATTTT | . | . | TRBJ2-3 | 17 | TRBV13
CASSLGETGGNEKLFF | TGTGCCAGCAGCTTAGGGGAGACAGGGGGTAATGAAAAACTGTTTTTT | TRBD1 | . | TRBJ1-4 | 16 | TRBV7-8
CASAGGTDTQYF | TGTGCCAGTGCGGGGGGCACAGATACGCAGTATTTT | TRBD2 | . | TRBJ2-3 | 12 | TRBV4-2
CASSEGVQETQYF | TGTGCCAGCAGTGAAGGAGTCCAAGAGACCCAGTACTTC | . | . | TRBJ2-5 | 13 | TRBV6-1